The entry below gives a single T cell receptor (beta chain) sequence along with its context. Its antigen is unidentified. V was trimmed by 7 bases and J by 3 bases, leaving 16 bases between them. The CDR3 is made up of 15 amino acids. Germline values: CDR1 SNHLY, CDR2 FYNNEI. The study ran its PCR with 60 Vbeta and 13 Jbeta primers. Sequencing was performed with immunoSEQ multiplex PCR; in TCRdb, only in-frame clones are kept and a portion is missing. Among around 94,000 clones, about 76% were seen once, and the ten largest hold around 5.3%. These data originate in a study of cytomegalovirus exposure and HLA in healthy donors. Study background: From HLA-typed donors, an early data release held about 85 million unique TCRs. The study, taken as a whole, reports: Later analysis identified a missense DCLRE1C variant that was linked to TCR beta V- and J-gene trimming. Reported findings show TCR beta sequences accurately forecast HLA-A and HLA-B alleles in most subjects. Rarity characterized most TCR sequences, yet some public TCRs appeared in many donors.

This receptor was identified in a woman in her forties in good health and CMV-seronegative. V usage is TRBV2 and J usage is TRBJ1-5; weak D call: TRBD1 (5 bases). Sequenced: PBMCs. The CDR3 sequence: CASNQGVRDNQPQHF. In DNA form, the CDR3 reads TGTGCCAGCAACCAAGGGGTCAGAGACAATCAGCCCCAGCATTTT.